The present T cell receptor delta chain was sequenced within a study of γδ T cells in repeated Plasmodium falciparum infection. The wider study: Over about 600 days, donors received four mosquito-bite P. falciparum NF54 infections. Study-wide points: Vdelta2-negative gammadelta repertoires, largely Vdelta1+, seemingly showed infection-driven waves of new clonal selection. Donors in Mali lived in a small rural village, largely one ethnic group.

TCRdb re-called the multiplex PCR reads with CATT. Of roughly 93,000 delta-chain clones in the sample, around 1.4% were seen once. The germline gives CDR1 TSWWSYY, CDR2 QGS. The CDR3 spans 18 residues. With 5 bases clipped from V and 4 bases from J, the junction kept 19 bases outside the gene matches. Vgamma9/Vdelta2+ and Vdelta2-negative gammadelta T cells were flow-sorted from PBMC for bulk sequencing. This clone was detected a few times. As yet, its antigen is unknown. Since a far larger clone is one base different, this is likely a read error. Other nucleotide sequences from this sample produce the same CDR3.

The V gene is TRDV1, the J gene TRDJ1; TRDD3 matches at 7 bases. The material sequenced was gamma-delta T cells from blood. This clonotype originated in a pool of human donors (malaria-infected and uninfected, not separated). The chain's CDR3 is CALGSYRSIWGPLDKLIF. The CDR3, as DNA: TGTGCTCTTGGGTCTTATCGTTCCATCTGGGGGCCACTCGATAAACTCATCTTT.